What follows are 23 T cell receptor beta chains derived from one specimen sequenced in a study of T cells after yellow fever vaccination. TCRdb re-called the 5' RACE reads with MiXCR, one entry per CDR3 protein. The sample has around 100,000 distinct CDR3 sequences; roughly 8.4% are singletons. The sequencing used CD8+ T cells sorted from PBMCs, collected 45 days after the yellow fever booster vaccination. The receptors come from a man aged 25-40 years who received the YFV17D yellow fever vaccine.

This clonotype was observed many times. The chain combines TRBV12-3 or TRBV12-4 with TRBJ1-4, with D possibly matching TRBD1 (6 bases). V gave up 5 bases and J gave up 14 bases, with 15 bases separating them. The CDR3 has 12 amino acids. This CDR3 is CASSPLRGLLFF. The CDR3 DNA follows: TGTGCCAGCAGTCCCCTCAGGGGACTCCTGTTTTTT.

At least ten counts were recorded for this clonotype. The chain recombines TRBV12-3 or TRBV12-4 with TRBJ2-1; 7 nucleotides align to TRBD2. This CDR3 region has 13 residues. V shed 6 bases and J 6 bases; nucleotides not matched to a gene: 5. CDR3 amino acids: CASSYPGGNEQFF. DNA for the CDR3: TGTGCCAGCAGCTATCCGGGAGGCAATGAGCAGTTCTTC.

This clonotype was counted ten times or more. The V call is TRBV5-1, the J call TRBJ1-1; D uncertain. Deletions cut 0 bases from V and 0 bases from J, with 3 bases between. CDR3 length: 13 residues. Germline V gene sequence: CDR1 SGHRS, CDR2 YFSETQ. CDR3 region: CASSLEVNTEAFF. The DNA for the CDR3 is TGCGCCAGCAGCTTGGAAGTGAACACTGAAGCTTTCTTT.

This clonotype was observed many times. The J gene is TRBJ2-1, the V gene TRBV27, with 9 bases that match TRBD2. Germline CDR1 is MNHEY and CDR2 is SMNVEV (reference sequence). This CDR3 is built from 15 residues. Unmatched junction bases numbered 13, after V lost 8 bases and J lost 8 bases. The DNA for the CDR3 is TGTGCCAGCGGATCCCCGGATAGCGGGAGACATGAGCAGTTCTTC. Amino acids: CASGSPDSGRHEQFF.

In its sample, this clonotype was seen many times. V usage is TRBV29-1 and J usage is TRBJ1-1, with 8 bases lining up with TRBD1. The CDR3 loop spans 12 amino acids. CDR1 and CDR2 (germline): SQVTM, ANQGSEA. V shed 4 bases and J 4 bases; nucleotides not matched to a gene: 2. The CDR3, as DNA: TGCAGCGTTGGAACAGGGGGCACTGAAGCTTTCTTT. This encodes CSVGTGGTEAFF. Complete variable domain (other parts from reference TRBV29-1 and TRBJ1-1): SAVISQKPSRDICQRGTSLTIQCQVDSQVTMMFWYRQQPGQSLTLIATANQGSEATYESGFVIDKFPISRPNLTFSTLTVSNMSPEDSSIYLCSVGTGGTEAFFGQGTRLTVV.

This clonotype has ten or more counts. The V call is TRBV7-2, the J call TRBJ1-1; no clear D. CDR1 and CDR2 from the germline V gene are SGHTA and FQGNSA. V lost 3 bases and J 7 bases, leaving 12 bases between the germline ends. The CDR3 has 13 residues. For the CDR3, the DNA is TGTGCCAGCAGCTTCGGGGTGCTTGATGAAGCTTTCTTT. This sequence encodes CASSFGVLDEAFF.

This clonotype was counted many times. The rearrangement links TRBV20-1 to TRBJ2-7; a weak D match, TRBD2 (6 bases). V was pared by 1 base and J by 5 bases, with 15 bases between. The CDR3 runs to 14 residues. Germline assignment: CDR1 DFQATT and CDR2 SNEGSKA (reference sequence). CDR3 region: CSARGYRDSNEQYF. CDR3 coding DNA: TGCAGTGCTAGAGGGTACCGGGACTCTAACGAGCAGTACTTC.

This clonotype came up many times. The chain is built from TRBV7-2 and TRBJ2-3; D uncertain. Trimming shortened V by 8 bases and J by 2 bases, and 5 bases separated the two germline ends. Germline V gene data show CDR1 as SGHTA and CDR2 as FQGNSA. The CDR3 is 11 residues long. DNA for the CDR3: TGTGCCAGCTATATCACAGATACGCAGTATTTT. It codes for CASYITDTQYF.

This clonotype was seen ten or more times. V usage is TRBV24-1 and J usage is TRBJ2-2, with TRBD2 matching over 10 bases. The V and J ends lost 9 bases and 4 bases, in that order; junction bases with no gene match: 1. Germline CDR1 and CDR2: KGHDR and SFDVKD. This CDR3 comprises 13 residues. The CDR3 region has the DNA TGTGCCACCGGACTAGCGGCCACCGGGGAGCTGTTTTTT. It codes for CATGLAATGELFF.

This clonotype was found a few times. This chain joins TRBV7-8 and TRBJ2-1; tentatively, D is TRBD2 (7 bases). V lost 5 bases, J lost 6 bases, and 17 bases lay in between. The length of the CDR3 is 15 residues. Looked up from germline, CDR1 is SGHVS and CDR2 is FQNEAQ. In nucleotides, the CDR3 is TGTGCCAGCAGCGGGGGGGCTAGCGGCCCCAATGAGCAGTTCTTC. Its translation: CASSGGASGPNEQFF.

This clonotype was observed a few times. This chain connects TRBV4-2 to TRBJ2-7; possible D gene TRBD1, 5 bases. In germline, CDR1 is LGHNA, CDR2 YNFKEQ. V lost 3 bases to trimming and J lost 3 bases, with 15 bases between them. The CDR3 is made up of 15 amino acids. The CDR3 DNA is TGTGCCAGCAGCCATGAAGACAGCCGCCTCTACGAGCAGTACTTC. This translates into CASSHEDSRLYEQYF.

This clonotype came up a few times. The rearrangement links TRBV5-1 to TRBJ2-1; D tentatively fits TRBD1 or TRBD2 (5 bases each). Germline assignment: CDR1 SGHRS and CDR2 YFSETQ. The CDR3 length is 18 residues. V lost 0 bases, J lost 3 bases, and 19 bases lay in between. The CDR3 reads CASSLDPLRPGLYNEQFF. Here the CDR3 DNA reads TGCGCCAGCAGCTTGGACCCACTCCGCCCGGGGCTCTACAATGAGCAGTTCTTC. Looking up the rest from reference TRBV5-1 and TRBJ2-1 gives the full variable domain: KAGVTQTPRYLIKTRGQQVTLSCSPISGHRSVSWYQQTPGQGLQFLFEYFSETQRNKGNFPGRFSGRQFSNSRSEMNVSTLELGDSALYLCASSLDPLRPGLYNEQFFGPGTRLTVL.

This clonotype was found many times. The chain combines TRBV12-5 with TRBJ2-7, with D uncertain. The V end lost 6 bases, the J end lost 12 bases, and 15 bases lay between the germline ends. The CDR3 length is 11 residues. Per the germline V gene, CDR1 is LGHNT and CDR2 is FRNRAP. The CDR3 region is CASGLGLVRYF. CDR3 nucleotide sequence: TGTGCTAGTGGCCTAGGGCTGGTTCGGTACTTC.

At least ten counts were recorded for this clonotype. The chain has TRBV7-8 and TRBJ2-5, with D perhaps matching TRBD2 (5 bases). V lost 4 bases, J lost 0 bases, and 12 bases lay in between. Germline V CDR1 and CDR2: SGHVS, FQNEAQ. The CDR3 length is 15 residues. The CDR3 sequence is CASSSRVGNQETQYF. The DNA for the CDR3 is TGTGCCAGCAGCTCGAGGGTGGGGAACCAAGAGACCCAGTACTTC.

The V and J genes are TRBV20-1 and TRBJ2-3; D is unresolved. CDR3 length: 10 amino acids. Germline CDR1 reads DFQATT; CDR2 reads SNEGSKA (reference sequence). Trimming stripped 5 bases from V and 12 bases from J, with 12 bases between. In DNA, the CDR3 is TGCAGTGCTTACAGCCCCCCCCAGTATTTT. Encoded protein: CSAYSPPQYF.

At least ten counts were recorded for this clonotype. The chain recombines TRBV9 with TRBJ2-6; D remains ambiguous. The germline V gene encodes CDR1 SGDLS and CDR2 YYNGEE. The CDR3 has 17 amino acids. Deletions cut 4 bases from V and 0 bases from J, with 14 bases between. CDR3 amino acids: CASSSNPQSSGANVLTF. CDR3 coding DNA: TGTGCCAGCAGCTCCAATCCCCAGAGCTCTGGGGCCAACGTCCTGACTTTC.

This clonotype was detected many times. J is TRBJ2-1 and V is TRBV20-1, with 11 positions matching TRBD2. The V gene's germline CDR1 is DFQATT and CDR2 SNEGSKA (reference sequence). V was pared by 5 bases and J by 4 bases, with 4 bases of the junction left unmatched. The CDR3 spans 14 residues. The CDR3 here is CSADSGRGYNEQFF. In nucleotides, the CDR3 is TGCAGTGCTGATAGCGGGAGGGGATACAATGAGCAGTTCTTC.

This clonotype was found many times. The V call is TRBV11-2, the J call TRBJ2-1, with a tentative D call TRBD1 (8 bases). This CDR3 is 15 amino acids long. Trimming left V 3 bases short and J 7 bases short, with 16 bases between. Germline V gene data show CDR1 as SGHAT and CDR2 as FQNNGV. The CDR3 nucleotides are TGTGCCAGCAGCTTCTTACAGGGGGAGGGGAATGAGCAGTTCTTC. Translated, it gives CASSFLQGEGNEQFF. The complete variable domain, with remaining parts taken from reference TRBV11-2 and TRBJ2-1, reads EAGVAQSPRYKIIEKRQSVAFWCNPISGHATLYWYQQILGQGPKLLIQFQNNGVVDDSQLPKDRFSAERLKGVDSTLKIQPAKLEDSAVYLCASSFLQGEGNEQFFGPGTRLTVL.

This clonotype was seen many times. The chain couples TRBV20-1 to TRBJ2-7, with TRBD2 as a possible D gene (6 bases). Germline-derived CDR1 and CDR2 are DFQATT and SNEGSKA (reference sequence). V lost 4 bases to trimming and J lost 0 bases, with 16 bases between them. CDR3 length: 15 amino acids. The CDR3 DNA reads TGCAGTGCTAACGAGCGGGCCTCTAGCTCCTACGAGCAGTACTTC. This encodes CSANERASSSYEQYF.

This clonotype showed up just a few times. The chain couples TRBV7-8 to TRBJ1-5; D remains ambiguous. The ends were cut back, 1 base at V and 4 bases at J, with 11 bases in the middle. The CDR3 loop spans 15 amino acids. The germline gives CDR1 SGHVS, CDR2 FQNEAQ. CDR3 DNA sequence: TGTGCCAGCAGCTTAGTTGCCGGAACAAATCAGCCCCAGCATTTT. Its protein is CASSLVAGTNQPQHF. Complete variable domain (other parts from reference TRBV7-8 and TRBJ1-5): GAGVSQSPRYKVAKRGQDVALRCDPISGHVSLFWYQQALGQGPEFLTYFQNEAQLDKSGLPSDRFFAERPEGSVSTLKIQRTQQEDSAVYLCASSLVAGTNQPQHFGDGTRLSIL.

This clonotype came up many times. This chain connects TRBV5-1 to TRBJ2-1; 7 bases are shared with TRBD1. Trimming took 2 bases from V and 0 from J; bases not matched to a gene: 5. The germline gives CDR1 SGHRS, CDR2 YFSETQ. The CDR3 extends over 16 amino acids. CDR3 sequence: CASSFPDRDSYNEQFF. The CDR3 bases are TGCGCCAGCAGCTTTCCCGACAGGGACTCCTACAATGAGCAGTTCTTC.

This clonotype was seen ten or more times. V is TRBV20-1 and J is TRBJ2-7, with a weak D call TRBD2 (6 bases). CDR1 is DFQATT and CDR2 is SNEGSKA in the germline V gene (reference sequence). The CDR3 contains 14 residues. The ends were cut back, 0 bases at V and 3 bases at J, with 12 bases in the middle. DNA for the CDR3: TGCAGTGCTAGAGATCGAGCGGGTGACTACGAGCAGTACTTC. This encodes CSARDRAGDYEQYF.

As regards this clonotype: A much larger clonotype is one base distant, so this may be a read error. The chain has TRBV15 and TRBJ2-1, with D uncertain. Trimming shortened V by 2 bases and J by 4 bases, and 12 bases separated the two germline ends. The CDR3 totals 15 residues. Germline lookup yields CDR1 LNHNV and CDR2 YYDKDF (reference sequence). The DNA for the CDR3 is TGTGCCACCAGCAGACCCCGTCAAGGGTACAATGAGCAGTTCTTC. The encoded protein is CATSRPRQGYNEQFF.